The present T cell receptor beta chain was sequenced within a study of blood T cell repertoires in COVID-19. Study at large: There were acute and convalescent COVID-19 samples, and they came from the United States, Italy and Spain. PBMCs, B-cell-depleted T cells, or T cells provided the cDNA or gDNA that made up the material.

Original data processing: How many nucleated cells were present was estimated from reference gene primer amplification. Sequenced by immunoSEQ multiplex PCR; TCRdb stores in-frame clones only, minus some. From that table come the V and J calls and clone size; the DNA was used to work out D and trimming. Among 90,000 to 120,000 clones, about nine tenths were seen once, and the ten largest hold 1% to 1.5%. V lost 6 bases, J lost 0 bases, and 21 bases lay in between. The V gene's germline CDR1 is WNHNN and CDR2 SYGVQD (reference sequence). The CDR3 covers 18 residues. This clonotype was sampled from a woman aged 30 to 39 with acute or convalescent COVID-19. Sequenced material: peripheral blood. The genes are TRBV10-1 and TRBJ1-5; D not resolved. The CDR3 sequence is CASSSPTSEDNSNQPQHF. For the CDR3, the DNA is TGCGCCAGCAGCTCCCCAACGTCCGAAGACAATAGCAATCAGCCCCAGCATTTT.